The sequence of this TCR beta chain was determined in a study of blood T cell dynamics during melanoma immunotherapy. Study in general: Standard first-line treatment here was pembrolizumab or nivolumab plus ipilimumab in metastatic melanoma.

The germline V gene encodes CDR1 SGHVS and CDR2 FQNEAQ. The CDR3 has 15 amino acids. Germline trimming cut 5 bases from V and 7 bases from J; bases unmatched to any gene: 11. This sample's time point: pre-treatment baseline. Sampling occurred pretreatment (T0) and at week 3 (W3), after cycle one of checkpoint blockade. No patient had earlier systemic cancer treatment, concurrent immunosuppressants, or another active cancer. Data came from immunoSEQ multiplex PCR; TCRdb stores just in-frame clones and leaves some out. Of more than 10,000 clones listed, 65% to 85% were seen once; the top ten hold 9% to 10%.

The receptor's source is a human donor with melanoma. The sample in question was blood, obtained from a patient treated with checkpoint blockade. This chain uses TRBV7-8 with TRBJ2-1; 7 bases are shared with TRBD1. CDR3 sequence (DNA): TGTGCCAGCAGCGGGGGACAGCCCCTCATTAATGAGCAGTTCTTC. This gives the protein CASSGGQPLINEQFF.